The sequence of this T cell receptor beta chain was determined in a study of blood T cell repertoires in COVID-19. Using immunoSEQ multiplex PCR, the repertoire was profiled, and TCRdb retains in-frame clones only, with some absent. Seen here are around 47,000 clones, about 90% observed once, and the top ten hold approximately 8.8%. The sequencing sample was made of peripheral blood. The sequence was collected from a man aged 80 or over with active or convalescent COVID-19.

The CDR3 is CASSDVGQGATQPQHF. The CDR3 DNA reads as TGTGCCAGCAGTGATGTTGGACAGGGGGCTACTCAGCCCCAGCATTTT. This chain connects TRBV6-1 to TRBJ1-5; TRBD1 agrees at 11 bases. CDR3 length: 16 amino acids. The V segment lost 3 bases and the J segment 6 bases; nucleotides outside the gene matches: 7. Germline CDR1 and CDR2: MNHNS and SASEGT.